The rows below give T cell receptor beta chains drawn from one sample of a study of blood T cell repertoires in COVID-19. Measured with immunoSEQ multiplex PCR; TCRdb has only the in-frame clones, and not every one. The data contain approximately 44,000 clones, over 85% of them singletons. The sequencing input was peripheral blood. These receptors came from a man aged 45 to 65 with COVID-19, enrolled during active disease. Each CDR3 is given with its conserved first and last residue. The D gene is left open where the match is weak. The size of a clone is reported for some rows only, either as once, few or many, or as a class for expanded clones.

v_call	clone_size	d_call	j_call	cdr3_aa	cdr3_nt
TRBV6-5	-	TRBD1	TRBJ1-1	CASSYSGTENTEAFF	TGTGCCAGCAGTTACTCCGGGACAGAGAACACTGAAGCTTTCTTT
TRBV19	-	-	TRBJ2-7	CASSVGRGTGEQYF	TGTGCCAGTAGTGTAGGACGGGGTACCGGCGAGCAGTACTTC
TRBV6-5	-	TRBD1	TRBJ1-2	CASASTGGYGYTF	TGTGCCAGCGCCAGCACAGGGGGATATGGCTACACCTTC
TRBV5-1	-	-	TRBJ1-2	CASSDSPNYGYTF	TGCGCCAGCAGTGACAGCCCTAACTATGGCTACACCTTC
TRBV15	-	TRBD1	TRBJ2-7	CATSRDRGHEQYF	TGTGCCACCAGCAGGGACAGGGGGCACGAGCAGTACTTC
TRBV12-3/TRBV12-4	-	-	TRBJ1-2	CASSFGQGGYTF	TGTGCCAGCAGTTTTGGGCAGGGAGGCTACACCTTC
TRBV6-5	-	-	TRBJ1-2	CASSDTGGTNYGYTF	TGTGCCAGCAGCGACACCGGGGGGACCAACTATGGCTACACCTTC
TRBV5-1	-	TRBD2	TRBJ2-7	CASSLDASGLSYEQYF	TGCGCCAGCAGCTTGGATGCTAGCGGGCTCTCCTACGAGCAGTACTTC
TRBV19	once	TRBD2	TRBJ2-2	CASSIESGRGLANTGELFF	TGTGCCAGTAGTATAGAGAGTGGCCGGGGACTAGCTAACACCGGGGAGCTGTTTTTT
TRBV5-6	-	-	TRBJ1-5	CASSLFVNQPQHF	TGTGCCAGCAGCTTATTTGTAAATCAGCCCCAGCATTTT
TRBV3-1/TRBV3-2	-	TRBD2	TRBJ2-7	CASSQGLAAEHEQYF	TGTGCCAGCAGCCAGGGACTAGCGGCGGAGCACGAGCAGTACTTC
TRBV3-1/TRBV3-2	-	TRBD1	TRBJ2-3	CASSQDPGQGRDTQYF	TGTGCCAGCAGCCAAGATCCGGGACAGGGGCGCGATACGCAGTATTTT
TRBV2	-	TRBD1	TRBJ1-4	CASTNPGGFEKLFF	TGTGCCAGCACCAACCCAGGGGGCTTTGAAAAACTGTTTTTT
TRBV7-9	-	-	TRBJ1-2	CASREGRIGIGGYTF	TGTGCCAGCCGAGAAGGGAGGATAGGAATTGGCGGCTACACCTTC
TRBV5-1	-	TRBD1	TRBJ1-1	CASSSTGGTEAFF	TGCGCCAGCAGCTCCACAGGGGGCACTGAAGCTTTCTTT
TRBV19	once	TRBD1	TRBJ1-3	CASSLNRDRGNTIYF	TGTGCCAGTAGTTTGAACCGGGACAGAGGAAACACCATATATTTT
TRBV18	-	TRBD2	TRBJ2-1	CASSRGGGSFGYNEQFF	TGTGCCAGCTCAAGGGGCGGCGGGAGCTTCGGCTACAATGAGCAGTTCTTC
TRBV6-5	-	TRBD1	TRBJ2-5	CASRHQGAGETQYF	TGTGCCAGCAGGCACCAGGGGGCTGGCGAGACCCAGTACTTC
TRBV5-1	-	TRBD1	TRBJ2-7	CASSTPQGADEQYF	TGCGCCAGCAGCACCCCACAGGGGGCTGACGAGCAGTACTTC
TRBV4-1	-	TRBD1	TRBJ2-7	CASSLPGQGRQYF	TGCGCCAGCAGCCTTCCAGGACAGGGCAGGCAGTACTTC
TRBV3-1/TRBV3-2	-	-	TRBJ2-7	CASSQEGRGSYEQYF	TGTGCCAGCAGCCAAGAAGGCAGGGGATCCTACGAGCAGTACTTC
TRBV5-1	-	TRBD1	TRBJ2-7	CASSPGQGYYEQYF	TGCGCCAGCAGTCCGGGACAGGGGTACTACGAGCAGTACTTC
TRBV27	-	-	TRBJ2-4	CASSRDTGSGIQYF	TGTGCCAGCAGTAGGGATACAGGGTCCGGCATTCAGTACTTC
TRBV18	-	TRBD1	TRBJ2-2	CASSRTGFPGELFF	TGTGCCAGCTCGCGGACAGGTTTCCCCGGGGAGCTGTTTTTT
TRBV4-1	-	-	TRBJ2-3	CASSAGPANTQYF	TGCGCCAGCAGTGCGGGGCCGGCGAATACGCAGTATTTT
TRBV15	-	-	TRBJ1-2	CATSRGNVRRGSGYTF	TGTGCCACCAGCAGAGGCAACGTGAGAAGGGGATCTGGCTACACCTTC
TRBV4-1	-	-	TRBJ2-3	CASSIRAGSSDTQYF	TGCGCCAGCAGCATCAGGGCGGGATCGTCCGATACGCAGTATTTT
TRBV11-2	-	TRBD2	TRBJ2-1	CASSWSGRASWDEQFF	TGTGCCAGCAGCTGGAGCGGGAGGGCCTCCTGGGATGAGCAGTTCTTC
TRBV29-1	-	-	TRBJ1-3	CSVARDSGNTIYF	TGCAGCGTCGCCCGGGACTCTGGAAACACCATATATTTT
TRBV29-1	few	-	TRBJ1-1	CSVAMGKYAFF	TGCAGCGTGGCCATGGGCAAATACGCTTTCTTT
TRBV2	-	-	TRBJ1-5	CASSGLGLSNQPQHF	TGTGCCAGCAGCGGACTAGGGCTTAGCAATCAGCCCCAGCATTTT
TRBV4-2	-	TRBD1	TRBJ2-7	CASSQAGQGNYEQYF	TGTGCCAGCAGCCAGGCGGGACAGGGGAACTACGAGCAGTACTTC
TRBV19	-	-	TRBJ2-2	CASGELGAGSGELFF	TGTGCCTCAGGAGAGCTCGGGGCGGGGTCCGGGGAGCTGTTTTTT
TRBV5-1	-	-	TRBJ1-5	CASSFNAEDQPQHF	TGCGCCAGCAGCTTTAATGCGGAGGATCAGCCCCAGCATTTT
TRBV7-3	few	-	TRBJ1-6	CASSGDGYNSPLHF	TGTGCCAGCAGCGGCGACGGGTACAATTCACCCCTCCACTTT
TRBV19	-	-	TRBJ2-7	CASSPRTGGDEQYF	TGTGCCAGTAGTCCCCGAACAGGGGGGGACGAGCAGTACTTC
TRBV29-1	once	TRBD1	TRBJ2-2	CSVNRDRNTGELFF	TGCAGCGTTAACCGGGACAGAAACACCGGGGAGCTGTTTTTT
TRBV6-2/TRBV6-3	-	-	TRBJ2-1	CASSYGRLAFSYNEQFF	TGTGCCAGCAGTTACGGGCGGCTAGCGTTCTCCTACAATGAGCAGTTCTTC
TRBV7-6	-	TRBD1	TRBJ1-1	CASSYRQGGTEAFF	TGTGCCAGCAGCTATCGACAGGGTGGCACTGAAGCTTTCTTT
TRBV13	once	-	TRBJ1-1	CASSETYGGNTEAFF	TGTGCCAGCAGCGAAACATACGGGGGGAACACTGAAGCTTTCTTT
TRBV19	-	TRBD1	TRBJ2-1	CASSPRQGSHEQFF	TGTGCCAGTAGTCCCCGACAGGGGTCCCATGAGCAGTTCTTC
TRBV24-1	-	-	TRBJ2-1	CATSDFLRDEQFF	TGTGCCACCAGTGATTTCCTTCGGGATGAGCAGTTCTTC
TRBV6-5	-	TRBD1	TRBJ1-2	CASSGTGGSGYTF	TGTGCCAGCAGCGGGACAGGGGGTTCTGGCTACACCTTC
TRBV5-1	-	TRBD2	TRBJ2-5	CASSLAAGASETQYF	TGCGCCAGCAGCTTGGCGGCGGGAGCATCAGAGACCCAGTACTTC
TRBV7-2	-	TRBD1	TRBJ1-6	CASSPGQGASSPLHF	TGTGCCAGCAGCCCAGGACAGGGGGCCTCTTCACCCCTCCACTTT
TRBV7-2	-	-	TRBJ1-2	CASSLDGRGGYTF	TGTGCCAGCAGCTTAGATGGGAGAGGGGGCTACACCTTC
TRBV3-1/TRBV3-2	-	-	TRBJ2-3	CAAGADTQYF	TGTGCCGCAGGGGCAGATACGCAGTATTTT
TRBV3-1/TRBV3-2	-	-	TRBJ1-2	CASSQLDRIGYTF	TGTGCCAGCAGCCAGCTCGACAGGATTGGCTACACCTTC
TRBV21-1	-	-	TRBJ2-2	CASSKAGIGAGGPQATGELFF	TGTGCCAGCAGCAAAGCGGGAATTGGAGCGGGAGGGCCTCAGGCCACCGGGGAGCTGTTTTTT
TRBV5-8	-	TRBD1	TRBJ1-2	CASSTDRNFYGYTF	TGTGCCAGCAGCACGGACAGGAACTTCTATGGCTACACCTTC
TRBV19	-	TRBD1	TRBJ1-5	CASSMSGTAGNQPQHF	TGTGCCAGTAGTATGAGTGGGACAGCGGGCAATCAGCCCCAGCATTTT
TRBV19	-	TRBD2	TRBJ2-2	CASSIGVLGLAGRNTGELFF	TGTGCCAGTAGTATAGGGGTTTTAGGACTAGCGGGAAGGAACACCGGGGAGCTGTTTTTT
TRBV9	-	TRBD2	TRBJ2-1	CASSVGLAGNNEQFF	TGTGCCAGCAGCGTAGGTCTAGCGGGAAACAATGAGCAGTTCTTC